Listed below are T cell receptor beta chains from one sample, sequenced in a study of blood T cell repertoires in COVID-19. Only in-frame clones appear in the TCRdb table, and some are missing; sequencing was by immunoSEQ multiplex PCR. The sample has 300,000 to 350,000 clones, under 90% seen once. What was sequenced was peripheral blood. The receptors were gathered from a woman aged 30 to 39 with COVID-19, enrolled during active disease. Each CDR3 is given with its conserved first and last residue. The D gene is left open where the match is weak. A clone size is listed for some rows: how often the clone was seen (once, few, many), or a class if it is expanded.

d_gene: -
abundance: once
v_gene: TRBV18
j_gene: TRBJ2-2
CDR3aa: CASSPRPSPGNTGELFF
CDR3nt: TGTGCCAGCTCACCCCGCCCGAGCCCGGGGAACACCGGGGAGCTGTTTTTT

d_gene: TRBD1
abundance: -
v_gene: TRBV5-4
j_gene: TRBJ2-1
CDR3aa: CASSLDRGLYNEQFF
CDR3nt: TGTGCCAGCAGCTTAGACAGGGGGCTATACAATGAGCAGTTCTTC

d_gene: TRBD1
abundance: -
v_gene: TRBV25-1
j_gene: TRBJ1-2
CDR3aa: CASSGDRGTGGYTF
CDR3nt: TGTGCCAGCTCCGGGGACAGGGGTACTGGTGGCTACACCTTC

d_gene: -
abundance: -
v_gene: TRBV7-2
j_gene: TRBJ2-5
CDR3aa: CASSLVAEYQETQYF
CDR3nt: TGTGCCAGCAGCTTAGTAGCGGAGTACCAAGAGACCCAGTACTTC

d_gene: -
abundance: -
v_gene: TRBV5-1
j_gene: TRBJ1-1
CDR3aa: CASSLESVNTEAFF
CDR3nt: TGCGCCAGCAGCTTGGAATCGGTGAACACTGAAGCTTTCTTT

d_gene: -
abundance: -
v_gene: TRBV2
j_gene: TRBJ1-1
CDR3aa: CASTRGLNTEAFF
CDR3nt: TGTGCCAGCACAAGGGGTCTGAACACTGAAGCTTTCTTT

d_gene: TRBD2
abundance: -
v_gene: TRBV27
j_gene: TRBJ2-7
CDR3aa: CASSSSPAGDYEQYF
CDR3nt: TGTGCCAGCAGTTCGAGTCCAGCGGGGGACTACGAGCAGTACTTC

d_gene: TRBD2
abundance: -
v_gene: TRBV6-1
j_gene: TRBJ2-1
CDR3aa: CASSEDPSGSNEQFF
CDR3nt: TGTGCCAGCAGTGAAGATCCTAGCGGGAGCAATGAGCAGTTCTTC

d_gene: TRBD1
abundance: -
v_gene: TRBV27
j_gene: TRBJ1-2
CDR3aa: CASRTGGGGYTF
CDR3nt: TGTGCCAGCAGGACAGGGGGCGGGGGCTACACCTTC

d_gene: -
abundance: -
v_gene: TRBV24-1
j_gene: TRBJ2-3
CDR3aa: CATSDEVDTQYF
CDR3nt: TGTGCCACCAGCGACGAGGTAGATACGCAGTATTTT